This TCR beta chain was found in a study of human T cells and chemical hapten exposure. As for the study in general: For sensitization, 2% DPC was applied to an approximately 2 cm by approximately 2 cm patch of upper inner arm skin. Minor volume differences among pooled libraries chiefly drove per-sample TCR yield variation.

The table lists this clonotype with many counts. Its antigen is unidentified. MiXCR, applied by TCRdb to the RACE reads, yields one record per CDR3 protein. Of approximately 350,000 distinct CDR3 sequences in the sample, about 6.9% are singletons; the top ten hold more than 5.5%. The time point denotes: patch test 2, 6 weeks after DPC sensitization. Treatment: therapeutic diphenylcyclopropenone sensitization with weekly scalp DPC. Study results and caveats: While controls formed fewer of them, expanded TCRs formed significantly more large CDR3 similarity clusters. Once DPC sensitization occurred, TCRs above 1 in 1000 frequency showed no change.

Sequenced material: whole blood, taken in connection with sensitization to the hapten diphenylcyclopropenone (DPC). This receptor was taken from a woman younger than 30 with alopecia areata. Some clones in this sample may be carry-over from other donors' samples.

CDR3 amino acids: CASSLGAAMNTEAFF. The DNA of the CDR3 is TGTGCCAGCAGCTTAGGCGCGGCTATGAACACTGAAGCTTTCTTT. The genes are TRBV7-9 and TRBJ1-1; D remains ambiguous. This CDR3 has 15 residues. Looked up from germline, CDR1 is SEHNR and CDR2 is FQNEAQ (reference sequence). V shed 1 base and J shed 0 bases, with 9 bases lying between them.